This record covers a single T cell receptor (beta chain). Its antigen is not identified. The amount of total RNA extracted per sample was at least 5.5 micrograms. The source of the sample is a study of blood T cells in healthy people across ages. The study's findings and limits: Long-lived and aged donors differed, with more naive CD4+ cells and higher diversity in the long-lived. Unsorted PBMCs prevented conclusive naive versus antigen-experienced comparison.

The use of a sample-barcoded 5' primer and a J-beta primer mix characterized a second PCR of roughly 7 to 11 cycles. One entry per CDR3 protein, called by TCRdb with MiXCR from the 5' RACE reads. The table records roughly 1,300,000 distinct CDR3 sequences, roughly 59% of them present only once. Germline CDR1 is MNHNY and CDR2 is SVGAGI (reference sequence). The CDR3 runs 15 residues. V was clipped by 0 bases and J by 4 bases, with 12 bases between them. Sequenced input: blood. The genes are TRBV6-6 and TRBJ1-2; D remains ambiguous. The TCR comes from a man younger than 35 in good health. CDR3 bases: TGTGCCAGCAGTTACTCGAAAGCGACGGGCTATGGCTACACCTTC. This gives the protein CASSYSKATGYGYTF.